This T cell receptor beta chain derives from a study of vaccination and CD4 T cells after COVID-19. The Oncomine TCR Beta short-read assay was applied to DNA of cultured CD4+ T cells. TCRdb recomputed calls from the PCR reads with MiXCR, one row per CDR3 protein. Of some 8,000 distinct CDR3 sequences listed, approximately 55% are singletons. This clonotype showed up just once. The antigen is unknown. The sample's treatment: approximately 9-day PBMC culture with coronavirus spike peptide pools or control peptides (ViraFEST assay). This CDR3 region has 14 residues. Germline CDR1 reads GTSNPN; CDR2 reads SVGIG (reference sequence). The V end was cut by 4 bases, the J end by 1 base, with 8 bases between.

The sample was CD4+ T cells from blood, cultured in vitro. The TCR comes from a human donor who had recovered from COVID-19. The genes are TRBV30 and TRBJ2-6; D gene ambiguous. CDR3: CAWTTLSGANVLTF. CDR3 in DNA: TGTGCCTGGACCACTCTATCTGGGGCCAACGTCCTGACTTTC.